This record concerns one T cell receptor (beta chain) sequence. This sample was included in a study of OX40 agonist ivuxolimab in advanced cancers. Looking at the study overall: Every 2 weeks, patients got intravenous ivuxolimab at one of six dose levels (0.01-10 mg/kg).

This CDR3 comprises 15 residues. V dropped 1 base and J dropped 4; count of bases not matched to a gene: 9. Germline loops: CDR1 SQVTM, CDR2 ANQGSEA. Profiling relied on immunoSEQ multiplex PCR, and the TCRdb table lists in-frame clones only, not all of them. The sample gives 25,000 to 35,000 clones, 65% to 85% of which show up once; around a fifth is in the top ten. The TCR originated in an adult with an advanced solid tumor such as melanoma, head and neck, liver or kidney cancer. Sequencing used CD4+ or CD8+ T cells sorted from blood, obtained in a trial of the OX40 agonist ivuxolimab. The gene calls are TRBV29-1 and TRBJ2-7; 8 nucleotides match TRBD2. CDR3 nucleotides: TGCAGCGTTGAAGGGCGGGAGGAGGGGTTATACGAGCAGTACTTC. Protein: CSVEGREEGLYEQYF.